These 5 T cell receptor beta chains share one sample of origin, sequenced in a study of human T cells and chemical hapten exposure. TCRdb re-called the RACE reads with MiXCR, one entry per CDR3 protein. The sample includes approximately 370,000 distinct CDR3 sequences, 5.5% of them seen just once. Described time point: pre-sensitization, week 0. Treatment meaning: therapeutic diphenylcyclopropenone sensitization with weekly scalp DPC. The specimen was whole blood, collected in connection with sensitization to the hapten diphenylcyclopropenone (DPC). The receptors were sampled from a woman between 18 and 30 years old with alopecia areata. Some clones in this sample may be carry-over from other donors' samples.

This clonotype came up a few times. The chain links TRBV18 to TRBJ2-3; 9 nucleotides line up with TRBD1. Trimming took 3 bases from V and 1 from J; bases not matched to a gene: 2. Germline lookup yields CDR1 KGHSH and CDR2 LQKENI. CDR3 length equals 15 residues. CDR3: CASSPRTGGTDTQYF. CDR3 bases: TGTGCCAGCTCACCCAGGACAGGGGGCACAGATACGCAGTATTTT.

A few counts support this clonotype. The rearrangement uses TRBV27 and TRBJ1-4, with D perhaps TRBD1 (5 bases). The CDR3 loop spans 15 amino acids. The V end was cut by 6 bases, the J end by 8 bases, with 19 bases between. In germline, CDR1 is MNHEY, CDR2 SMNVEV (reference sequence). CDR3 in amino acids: CASSSWGGGVEKLFF. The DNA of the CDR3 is TGTGCCAGCAGCTCATGGGGGGGAGGCGTGGAAAAACTGTTTTTT.

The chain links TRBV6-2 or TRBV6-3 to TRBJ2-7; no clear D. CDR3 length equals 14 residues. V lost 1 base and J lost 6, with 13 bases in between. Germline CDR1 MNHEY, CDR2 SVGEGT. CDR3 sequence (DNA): TGTGCCAGCAGTTACTTTACCTCGAAAGTCGAGCAGTACTTC. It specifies CASSYFTSKVEQYF.

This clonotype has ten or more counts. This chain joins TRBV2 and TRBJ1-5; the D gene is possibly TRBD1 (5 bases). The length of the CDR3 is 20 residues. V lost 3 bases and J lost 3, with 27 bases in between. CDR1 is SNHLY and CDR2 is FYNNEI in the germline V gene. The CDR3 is CASSDPLKPRLGTPNQPQHF. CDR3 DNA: TGTGCCAGCAGTGACCCGCTCAAACCTAGACTCGGGACTCCCAATCAGCCCCAGCATTTT. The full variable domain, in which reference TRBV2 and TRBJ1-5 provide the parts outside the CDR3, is EPEVTQTPSHQVTQMGQEVILRCVPISNHLYFYWYRQILGQKVEFLVSFYNNEISEKSEIFDDQFSVERPDGSNFTLKIRSTKLEDSAMYFCASSDPLKPRLGTPNQPQHFGDGTRLSIL.

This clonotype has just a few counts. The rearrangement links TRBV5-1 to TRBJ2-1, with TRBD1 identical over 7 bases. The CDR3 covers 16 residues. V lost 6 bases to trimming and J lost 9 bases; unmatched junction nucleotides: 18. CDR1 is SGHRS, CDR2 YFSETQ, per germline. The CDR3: CASTILSTGVGAEQFF. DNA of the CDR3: TGCGCCAGCACCATCCTGAGCACAGGGGTTGGCGCTGAGCAGTTCTTC.